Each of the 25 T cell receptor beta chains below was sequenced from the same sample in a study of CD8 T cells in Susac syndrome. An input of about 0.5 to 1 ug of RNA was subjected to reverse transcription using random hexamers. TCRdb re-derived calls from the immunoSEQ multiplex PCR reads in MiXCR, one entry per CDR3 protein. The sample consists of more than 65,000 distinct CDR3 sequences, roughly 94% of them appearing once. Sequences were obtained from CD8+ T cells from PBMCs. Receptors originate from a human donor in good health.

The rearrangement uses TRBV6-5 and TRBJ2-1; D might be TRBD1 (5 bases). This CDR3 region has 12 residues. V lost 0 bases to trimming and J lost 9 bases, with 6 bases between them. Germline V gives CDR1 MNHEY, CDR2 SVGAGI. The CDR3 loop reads CASSYSTAEQFF. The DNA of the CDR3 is TGTGCCAGCAGTTACTCGACAGCTGAGCAGTTCTTC.

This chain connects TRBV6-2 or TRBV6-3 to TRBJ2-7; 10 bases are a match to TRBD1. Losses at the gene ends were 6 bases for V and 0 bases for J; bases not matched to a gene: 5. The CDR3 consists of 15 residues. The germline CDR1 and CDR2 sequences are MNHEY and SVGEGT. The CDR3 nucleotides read TGTGCCAGCAGGGTGGGACAGGGGAGCTCCTACGAGCAGTACGTC. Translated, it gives CASRVGQGSSYEQYV.

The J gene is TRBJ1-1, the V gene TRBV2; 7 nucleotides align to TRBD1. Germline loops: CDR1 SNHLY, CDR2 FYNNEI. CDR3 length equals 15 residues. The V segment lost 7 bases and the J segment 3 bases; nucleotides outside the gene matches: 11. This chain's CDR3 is CASIPPRTGDTEAFF. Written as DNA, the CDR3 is TGTGCCAGCATCCCACCTAGGACAGGAGACACTGAAGCTTTCTTT.

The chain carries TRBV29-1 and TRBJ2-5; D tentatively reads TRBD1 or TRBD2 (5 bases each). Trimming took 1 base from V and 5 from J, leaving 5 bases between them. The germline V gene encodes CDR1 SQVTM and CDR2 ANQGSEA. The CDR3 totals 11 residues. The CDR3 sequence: CSVEGGETQYF. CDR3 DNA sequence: TGCAGCGTTGAAGGGGGGGAGACCCAGTACTTC.

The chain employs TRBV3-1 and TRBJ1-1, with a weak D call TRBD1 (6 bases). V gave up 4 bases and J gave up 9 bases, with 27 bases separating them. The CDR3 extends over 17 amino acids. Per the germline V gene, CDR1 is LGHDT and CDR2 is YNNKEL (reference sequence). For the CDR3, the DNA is TGTGCCAGCAGCCCCCGACAGGTCGGGCAAATCGGCGGACAAGCTTTCTTT. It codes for CASSPRQVGQIGGQAFF.

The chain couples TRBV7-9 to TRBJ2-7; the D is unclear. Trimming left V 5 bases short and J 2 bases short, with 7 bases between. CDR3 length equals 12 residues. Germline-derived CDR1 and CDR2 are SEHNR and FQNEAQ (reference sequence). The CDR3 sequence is CASSVPPYEQYF. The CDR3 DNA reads TGTGCCAGCAGCGTTCCCCCCTACGAGCAGTACTTC.

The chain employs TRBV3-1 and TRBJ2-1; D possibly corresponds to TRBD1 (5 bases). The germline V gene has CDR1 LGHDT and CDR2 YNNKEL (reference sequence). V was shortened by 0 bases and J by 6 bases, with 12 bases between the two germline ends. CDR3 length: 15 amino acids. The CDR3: CASSQDQGNGNEQFF. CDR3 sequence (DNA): TGTGCCAGCAGCCAAGATCAGGGTAACGGCAATGAGCAGTTCTTC.

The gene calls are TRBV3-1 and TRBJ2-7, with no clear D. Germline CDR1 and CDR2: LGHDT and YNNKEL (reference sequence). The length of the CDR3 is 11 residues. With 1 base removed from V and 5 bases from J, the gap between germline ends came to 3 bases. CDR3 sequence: CASSQGHEQYF. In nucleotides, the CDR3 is TGTGCCAGCAGCCAAGGCCACGAGCAGTACTTC.

The CDR3 loop is CASSLLRSTDTQYF. The CDR3 DNA sequence: TGCGCCAGCAGCCTGTTAAGGAGCACAGATACGCAGTATTTT. The V call is TRBV5-1, the J call TRBJ2-3; D unresolved. The CDR3 length is 14 residues. Deletions cut 4 bases from V and 0 bases from J, with 9 bases between. Germline CDR1 and CDR2: SGHRS and YFSETQ.

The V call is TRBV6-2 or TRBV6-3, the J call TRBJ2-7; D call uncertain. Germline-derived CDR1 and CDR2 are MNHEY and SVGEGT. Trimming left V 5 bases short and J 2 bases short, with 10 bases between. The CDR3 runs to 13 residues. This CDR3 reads CASSPGSPYEQYV. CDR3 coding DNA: TGTGCCAGCAGTCCCGGCAGCCCCTACGAGCAGTACGTC.

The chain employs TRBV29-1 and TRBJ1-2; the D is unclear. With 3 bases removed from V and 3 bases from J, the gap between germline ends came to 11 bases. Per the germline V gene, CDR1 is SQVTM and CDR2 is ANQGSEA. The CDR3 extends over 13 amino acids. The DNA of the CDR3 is TGCAGCGTTGATAGGCGGGGAGACTATGGCTACACCTTC. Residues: CSVDRRGDYGYTF.

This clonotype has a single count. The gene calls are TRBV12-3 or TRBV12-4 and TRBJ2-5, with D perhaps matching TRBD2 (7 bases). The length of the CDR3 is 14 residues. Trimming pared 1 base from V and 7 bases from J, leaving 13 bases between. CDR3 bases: TGTGCCAGCAGTTTAGTCGGGGGGCGGGCGACCCAGTACTTC. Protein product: CASSLVGGRATQYF.

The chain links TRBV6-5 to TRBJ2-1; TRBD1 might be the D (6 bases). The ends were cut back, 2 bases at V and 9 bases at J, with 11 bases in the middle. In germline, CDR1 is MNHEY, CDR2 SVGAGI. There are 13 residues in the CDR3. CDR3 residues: CASSYPTGFEQFF. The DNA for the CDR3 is TGTGCCAGCAGTTACCCCACAGGGTTTGAGCAGTTCTTC.

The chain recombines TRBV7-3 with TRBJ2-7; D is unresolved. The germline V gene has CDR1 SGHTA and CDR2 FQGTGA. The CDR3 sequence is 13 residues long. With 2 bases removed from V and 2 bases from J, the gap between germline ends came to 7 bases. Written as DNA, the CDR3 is TGTGCCAGCAGCTTAGACTTAGCCTACGAGCAGTACGTC. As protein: CASSLDLAYEQYV.

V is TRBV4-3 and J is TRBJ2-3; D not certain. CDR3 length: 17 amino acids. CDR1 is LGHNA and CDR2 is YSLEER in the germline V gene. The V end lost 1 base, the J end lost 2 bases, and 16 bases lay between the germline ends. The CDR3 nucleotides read TGCGCCAGCAGCCAAGCCGGGTCGGGTGTCTCCACAGATACGCAGTATTTT. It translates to CASSQAGSGVSTDTQYF.

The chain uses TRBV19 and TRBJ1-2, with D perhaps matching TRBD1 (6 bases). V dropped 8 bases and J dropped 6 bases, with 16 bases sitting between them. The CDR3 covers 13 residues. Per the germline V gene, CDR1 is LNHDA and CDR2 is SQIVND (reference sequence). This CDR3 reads CASSLLAGDGYTF. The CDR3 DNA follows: TGTGCCAGTTCCCTACTGGCAGGGGATGGCTACACCTTC. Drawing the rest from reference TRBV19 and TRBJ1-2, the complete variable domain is DGGITQSPKYLFRKEGQNVTLSCEQNLNHDAMYWYRQDPGQGLRLIYYSQIVNDFQKGDIAEGYSVSREKKESFPLTVTSAQKNPTAFYLCASSLLAGDGYTFGSGTRLTVV.

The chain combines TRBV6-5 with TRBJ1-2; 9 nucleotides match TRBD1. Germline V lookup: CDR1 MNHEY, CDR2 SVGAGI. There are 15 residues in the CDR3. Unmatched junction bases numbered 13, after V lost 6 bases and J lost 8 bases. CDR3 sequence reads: CASSPLRDRVGGYTF. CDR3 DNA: TGTGCCAGCAGCCCCCTCCGGGACAGGGTTGGCGGCTACACCTTC.

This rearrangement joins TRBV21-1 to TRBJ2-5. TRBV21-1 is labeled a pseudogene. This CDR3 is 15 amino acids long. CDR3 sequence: CASSLRWGDQETQYF. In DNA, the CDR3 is TGTGCCAGCAGCTTAAGATGGGGTGATCAAGAGACCCAGTACTTC.

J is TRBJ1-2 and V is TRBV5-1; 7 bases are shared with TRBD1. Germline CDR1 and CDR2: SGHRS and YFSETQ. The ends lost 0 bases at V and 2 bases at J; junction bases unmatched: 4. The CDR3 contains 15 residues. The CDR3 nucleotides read TGCGCCAGCAGCTTGGACCCGGGACAGAACTATGGCTACACCTTC. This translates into CASSLDPGQNYGYTF.

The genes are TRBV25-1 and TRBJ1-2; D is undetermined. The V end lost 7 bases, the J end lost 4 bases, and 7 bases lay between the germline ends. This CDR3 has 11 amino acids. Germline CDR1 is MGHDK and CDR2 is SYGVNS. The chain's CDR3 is CASIGIYGYTF. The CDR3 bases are TGTGCCAGCATTGGCATCTATGGCTACACCTTC.

In DNA, the CDR3 is TGTGCCACCAGCAGAGGGGGAGAACAGCCCCAGCATTTT. Residues: CATSRGGEQPQHF. The chain combines TRBV15 with TRBJ1-5; D not certain. Trimming left V 1 base short and J 7 bases short, with 8 bases between. Germline CDR1 is LNHNV and CDR2 is YYDKDF (reference sequence). The CDR3 covers 13 residues.

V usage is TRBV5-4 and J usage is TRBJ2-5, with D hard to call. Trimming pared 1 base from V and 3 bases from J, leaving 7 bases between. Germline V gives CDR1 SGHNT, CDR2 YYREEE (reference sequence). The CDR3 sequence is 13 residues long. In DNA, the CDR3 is TGTGCCAGCAGCTTGACTGGGGAAGAGACCCAGTACTTC. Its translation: CASSLTGEETQYF. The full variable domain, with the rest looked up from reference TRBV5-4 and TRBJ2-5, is ETGVTQSPTHLIKTRGQQVTLRCSSQSGHNTVSWYQQALGQGPQFIFQYYREEENGRGNFPPRFSGLQFPNYSSELNVNALELDDSALYLCASSLTGEETQYFGPGTRLLVL.

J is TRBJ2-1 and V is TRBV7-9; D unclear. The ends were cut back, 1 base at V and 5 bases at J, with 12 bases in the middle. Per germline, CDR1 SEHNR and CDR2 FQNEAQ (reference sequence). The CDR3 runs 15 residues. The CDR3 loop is CASSLVAAVHNEQFF. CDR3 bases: TGTGCCAGCAGCTTAGTTGCGGCAGTACACAATGAGCAGTTCTTC.

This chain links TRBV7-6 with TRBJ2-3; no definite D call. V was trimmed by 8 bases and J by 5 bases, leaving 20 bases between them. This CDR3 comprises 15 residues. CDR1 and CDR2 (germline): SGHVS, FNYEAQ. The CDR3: CASSETVLKGDTQYF. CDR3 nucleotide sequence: TGTGCCAGCTCCGAAACGGTGCTCAAGGGAGATACGCAGTATTTT.

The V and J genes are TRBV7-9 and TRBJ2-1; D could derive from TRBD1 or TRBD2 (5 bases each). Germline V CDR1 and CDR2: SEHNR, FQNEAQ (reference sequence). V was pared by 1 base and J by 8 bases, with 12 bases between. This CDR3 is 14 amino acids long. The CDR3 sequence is CASSLVGQGHEQFF. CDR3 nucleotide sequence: TGTGCCAGCAGCTTAGTTGGTCAGGGACATGAGCAGTTCTTC.